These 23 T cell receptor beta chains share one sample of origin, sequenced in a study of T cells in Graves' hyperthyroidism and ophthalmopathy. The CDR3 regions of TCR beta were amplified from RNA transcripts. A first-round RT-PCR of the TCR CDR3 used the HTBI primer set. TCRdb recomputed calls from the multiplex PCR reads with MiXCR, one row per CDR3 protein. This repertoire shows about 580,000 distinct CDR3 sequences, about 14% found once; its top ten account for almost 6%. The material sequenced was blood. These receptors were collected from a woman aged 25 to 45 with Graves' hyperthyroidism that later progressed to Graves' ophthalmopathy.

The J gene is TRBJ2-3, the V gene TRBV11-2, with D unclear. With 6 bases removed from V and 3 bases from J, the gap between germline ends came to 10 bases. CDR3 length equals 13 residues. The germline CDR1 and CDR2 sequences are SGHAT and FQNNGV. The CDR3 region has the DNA TGTGCCAGCAGAATACTAAGAACAGATACGCAGTATTTT. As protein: CASRILRTDTQYF.

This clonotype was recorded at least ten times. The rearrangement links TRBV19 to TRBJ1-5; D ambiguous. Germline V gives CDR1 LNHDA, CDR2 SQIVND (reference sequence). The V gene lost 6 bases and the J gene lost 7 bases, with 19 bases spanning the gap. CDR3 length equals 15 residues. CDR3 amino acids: CASSTHYELKQPQHF. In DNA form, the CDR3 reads TGTGCCAGTAGCACCCACTATGAATTAAAACAGCCCCAGCATTTT.

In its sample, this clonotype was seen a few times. CDR3 DNA: TGTGCCGTGGCACAGGGTAGGGACAATCAGCCCCAGCATTTT. It specifies CAVAQGRDNQPQHF. The rearrangement joins TRBV30 to TRBJ1-5; D possibly corresponds to TRBD1 (6 bases). Deletions cut 8 bases from V and 3 bases from J, with 17 bases between. The CDR3 runs 14 residues. CDR1 and CDR2 from the germline V gene are GTSNPN and SVGIG (reference sequence).

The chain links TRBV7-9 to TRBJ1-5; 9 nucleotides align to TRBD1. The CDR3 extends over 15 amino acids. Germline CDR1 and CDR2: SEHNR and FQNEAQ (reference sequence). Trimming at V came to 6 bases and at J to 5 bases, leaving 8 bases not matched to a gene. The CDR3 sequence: CASSSGTGTDQPQHF. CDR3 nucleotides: TGTGCCAGCAGTTCCGGGACAGGGACGGATCAGCCCCAGCATTTT.

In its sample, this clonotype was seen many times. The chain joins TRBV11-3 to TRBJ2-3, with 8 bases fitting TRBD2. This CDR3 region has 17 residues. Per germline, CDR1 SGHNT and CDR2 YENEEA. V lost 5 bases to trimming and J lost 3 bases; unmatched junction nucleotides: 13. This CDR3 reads CASSLPRDSGITDTQYF. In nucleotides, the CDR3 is TGTGCCAGCAGCCTTCCCCGGGATAGCGGGATAACAGATACGCAGTATTTT.

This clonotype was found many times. The CDR3 spells CASSEVVQNYGYTF. DNA for the CDR3: TGTGCCAGCTCCGAAGTGGTCCAGAACTATGGCTACACCTTC. The rearrangement uses TRBV18 and TRBJ1-2; unclear D gene. Trimming pared 6 bases from V and 2 bases from J, leaving 13 bases between. CDR1 KGHSH and CDR2 LQKENI come from the germline V gene. The CDR3 is 14 residues long.

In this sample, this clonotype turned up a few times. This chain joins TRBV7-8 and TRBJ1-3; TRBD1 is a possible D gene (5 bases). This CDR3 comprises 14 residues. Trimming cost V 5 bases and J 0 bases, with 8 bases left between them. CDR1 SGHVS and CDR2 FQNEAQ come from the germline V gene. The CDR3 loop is CASSRDLSGNTIYF. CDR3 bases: TGTGCCAGCAGCCGGGACCTCTCTGGAAACACCATATATTTT.

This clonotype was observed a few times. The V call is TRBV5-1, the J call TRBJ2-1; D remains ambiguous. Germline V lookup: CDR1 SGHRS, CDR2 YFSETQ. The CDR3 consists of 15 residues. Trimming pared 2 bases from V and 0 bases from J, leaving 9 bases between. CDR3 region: CASSLATTSYNEQFF. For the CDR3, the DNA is TGCGCCAGCAGCTTAGCGACCACCTCCTACAATGAGCAGTTCTTC.

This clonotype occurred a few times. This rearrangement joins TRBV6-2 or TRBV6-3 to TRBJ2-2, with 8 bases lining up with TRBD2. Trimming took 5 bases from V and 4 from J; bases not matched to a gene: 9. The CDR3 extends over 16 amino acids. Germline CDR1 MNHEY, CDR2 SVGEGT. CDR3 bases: TGTGCCAGCAGTGTGAGCGGGAGCCCGGGCACCGGGGAGCTGTTTTTT. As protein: CASSVSGSPGTGELFF.

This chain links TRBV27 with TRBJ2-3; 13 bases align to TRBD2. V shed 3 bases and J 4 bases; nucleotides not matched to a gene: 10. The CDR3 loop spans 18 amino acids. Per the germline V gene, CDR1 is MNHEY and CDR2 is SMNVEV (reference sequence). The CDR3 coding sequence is TGTGCCAGCAGTTTCAGGACTAGCGGGAGAGGGGATGCAGATACGCAGTATTTT. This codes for CASSFRTSGRGDADTQYF.

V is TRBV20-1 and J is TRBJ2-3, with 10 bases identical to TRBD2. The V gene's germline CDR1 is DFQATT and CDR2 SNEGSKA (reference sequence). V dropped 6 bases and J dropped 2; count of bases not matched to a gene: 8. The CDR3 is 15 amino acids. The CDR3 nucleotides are TGCAGTGCGTCGAGTGGGACTAGCGACACAGATACGCAGTATTTT. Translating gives CSASSGTSDTDTQYF.

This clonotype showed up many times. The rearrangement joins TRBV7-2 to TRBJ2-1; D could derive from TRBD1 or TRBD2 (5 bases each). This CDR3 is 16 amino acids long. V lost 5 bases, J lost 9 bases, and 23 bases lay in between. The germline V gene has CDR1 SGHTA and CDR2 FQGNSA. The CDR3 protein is CASSPNGAQNGGEQFF. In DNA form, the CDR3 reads TGTGCCAGCAGCCCCAACGGGGCCCAAAATGGTGGTGAGCAGTTCTTC.

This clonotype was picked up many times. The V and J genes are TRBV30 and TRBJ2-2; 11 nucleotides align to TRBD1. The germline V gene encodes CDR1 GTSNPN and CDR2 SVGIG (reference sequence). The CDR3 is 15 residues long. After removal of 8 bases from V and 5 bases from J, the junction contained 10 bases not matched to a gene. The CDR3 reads CAHRPGTGGTGELFF. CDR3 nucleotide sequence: TGTGCCCACCGACCCGGGACAGGGGGGACCGGGGAGCTGTTTTTT. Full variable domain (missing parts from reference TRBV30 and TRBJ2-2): SQTIHQWPATLVQPVGSPLSLECTVEGTSNPNLYWYRQAAGRGLQLLFYSVGIGQISSEVPQNLSASRPQDRQFILSSKKLLLSDSGFYLCAHRPGTGGTGELFFGEGSRLTVL.

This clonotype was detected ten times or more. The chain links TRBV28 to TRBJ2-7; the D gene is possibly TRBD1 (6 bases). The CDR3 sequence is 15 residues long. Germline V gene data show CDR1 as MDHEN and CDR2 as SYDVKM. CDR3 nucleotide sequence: TGTGCGAGTCGGGACAATAACGACCCGTTCTACGAGCAGTACTTC. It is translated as CASRDNNDPFYEQYF. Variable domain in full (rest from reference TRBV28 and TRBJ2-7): DVKVTQSSRYLVKRTGEKVFLECVQDMDHENMFWYRQDPGLGLRLIYFSYDVKMKEKGDIPEGYSVSREKKERFSLILESASTNQTSMYLCASRDNNDPFYEQYFGPGTRLTVT.

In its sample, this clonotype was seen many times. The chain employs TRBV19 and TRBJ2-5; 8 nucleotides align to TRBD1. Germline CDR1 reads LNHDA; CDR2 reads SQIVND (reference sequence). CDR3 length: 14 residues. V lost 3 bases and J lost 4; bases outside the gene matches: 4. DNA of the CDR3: TGTGCCAGTAGTATCAGGGGGCGGGGAGAGACCCAGTACTTC. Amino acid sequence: CASSIRGRGETQYF.

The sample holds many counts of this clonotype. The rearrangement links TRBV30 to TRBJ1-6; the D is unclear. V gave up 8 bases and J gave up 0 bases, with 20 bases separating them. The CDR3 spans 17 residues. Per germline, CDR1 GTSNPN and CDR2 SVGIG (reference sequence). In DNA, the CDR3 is TGTGCCAGGGCCGTATCTCGGACTAGCTCCTATAATTCACCCCTCCACTTT. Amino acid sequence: CARAVSRTSSYNSPLHF.

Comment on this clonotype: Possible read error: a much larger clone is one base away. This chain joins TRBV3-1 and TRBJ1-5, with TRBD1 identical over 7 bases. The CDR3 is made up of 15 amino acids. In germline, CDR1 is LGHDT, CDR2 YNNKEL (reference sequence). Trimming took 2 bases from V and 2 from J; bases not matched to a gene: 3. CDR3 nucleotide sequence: TGTGCCAGCAGCCAAACAGGGGCAGGCAATCAGCCCCAGCATTTT. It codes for CASSQTGAGNQPQHF. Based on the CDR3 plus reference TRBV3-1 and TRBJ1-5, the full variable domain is DTAVSQTPKYLVTQMGNDKSIKCEQNLGHDTMYWYKQDSKKFLKIMFSYNNKELIINETVPNRFSPKSPDKAHLNLHINSLELGDSAVYFCASSQTGAGNQPQHFGDGTRLSIL.

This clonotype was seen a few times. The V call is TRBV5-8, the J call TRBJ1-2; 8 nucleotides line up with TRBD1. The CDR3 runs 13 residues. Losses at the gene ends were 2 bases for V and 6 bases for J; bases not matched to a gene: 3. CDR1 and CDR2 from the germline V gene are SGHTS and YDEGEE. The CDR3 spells CASSFSGGDGYTF. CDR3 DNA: TGTGCCAGCAGCTTTTCAGGGGGCGATGGCTACACCTTC.

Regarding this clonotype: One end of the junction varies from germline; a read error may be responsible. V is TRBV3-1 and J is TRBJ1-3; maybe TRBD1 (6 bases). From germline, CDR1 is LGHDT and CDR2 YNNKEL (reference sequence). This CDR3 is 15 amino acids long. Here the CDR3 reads CAISQTEDSKNTIYF. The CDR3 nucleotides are TGTGCCATCAGCCAAACCGAGGACAGCAAAAACACCATATATTTT. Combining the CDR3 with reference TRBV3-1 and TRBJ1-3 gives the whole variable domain DTAVSQTPKYLVTQMGNDKSIKCEQNLGHDTMYWYKQDSKKFLKIMFSYNNKELIINETVPNRFSPKSPDKAHLNLHINSLELGDSAVYFCAISQTEDSKNTIYFGEGSWLTVV.

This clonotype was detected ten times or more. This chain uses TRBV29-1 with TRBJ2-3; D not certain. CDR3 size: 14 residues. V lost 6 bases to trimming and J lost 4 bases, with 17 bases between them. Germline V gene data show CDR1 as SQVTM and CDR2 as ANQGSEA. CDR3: CSVGEFGLADTQYF. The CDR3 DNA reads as TGCAGCGTCGGCGAATTTGGTCTTGCAGATACGCAGTATTTT.

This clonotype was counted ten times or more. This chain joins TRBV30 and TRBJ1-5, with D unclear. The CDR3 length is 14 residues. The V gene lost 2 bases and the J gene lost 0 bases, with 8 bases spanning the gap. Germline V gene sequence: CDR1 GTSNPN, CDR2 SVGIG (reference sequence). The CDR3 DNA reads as TGTGCCTGGAGTTTACCTGCTAGCAATCAGCCCCAGCATTTT. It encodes CAWSLPASNQPQHF.

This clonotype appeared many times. The CDR3 sequence: CASIWTADTNYEQYF. The CDR3 coding sequence is TGTGCCAGCATCTGGACAGCCGATACGAACTACGAGCAGTACTTC. The V and J genes are TRBV2 and TRBJ2-7, with a weak D call TRBD1 (6 bases). The V and J ends lost 7 bases and 3 bases respectively, with 19 bases between them. CDR3 length: 15 amino acids. Germline CDR1 reads SNHLY; CDR2 reads FYNNEI.

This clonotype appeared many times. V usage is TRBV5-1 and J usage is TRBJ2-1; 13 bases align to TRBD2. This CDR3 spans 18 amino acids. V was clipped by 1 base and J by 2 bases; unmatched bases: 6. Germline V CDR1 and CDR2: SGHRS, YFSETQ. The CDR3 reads CASSLRLAGGPTYNEQFF. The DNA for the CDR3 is TGCGCCAGCAGCTTGCGACTAGCGGGAGGCCCCACCTACAATGAGCAGTTCTTC.